This is a list of T cell receptor beta chains from one sample in a study of blood T cells in healthy people across ages. TCRdb redid the calling of the 5' RACE reads with MiXCR, one entry per CDR3 protein. The table lists 920,000 or so distinct CDR3 sequences, 35% to 50% of them singletons. The sequenced material came from blood. These receptors were taken from a woman aged 55-69 years in good health. CDR3s include the opening cysteine and the closing phenylalanine or tryptophan. D genes are given only for firm matches. Size tells how often a clone was seen (once, few, many) or the class of an expanded clone, and some rows leave it out.

-,TRBV6-2/TRBV6-3,TRBJ2-7,TRBD2,TGTGCCAGCACCTTGCCAGCGGGAGGGTCCTACGAGCAGTACTTC,CASTLPAGGSYEQYF
-,TRBV27,TRBJ2-3,TRBD2,TGTGCCAGCAGTCCCCTTGGGCTAGCGGGGTTCACAGATACGCAGTATTTT,CASSPLGLAGFTDTQYF
-,TRBV15,TRBJ2-3,TRBD1,TGTGCCACCAGCCTTTCGGGGACAGGTACGCAGTATTTT,CATSLSGTGTQYF
-,TRBV27,TRBJ2-1,-,TGTGCCAGCAGTCCGGGACCTGGGGTGAATGAGCAGTTCTTC,CASSPGPGVNEQFF
few,TRBV4-2,TRBJ2-1,TRBD1,TGTGCCAGCAGCCAAGATACCCGGACAGGCTCCGGGAATGAGCAGTTCTTC,CASSQDTRTGSGNEQFF
few,TRBV4-1,TRBJ1-2,-,TGCGCCAGCAGCCAAGTTCGGGGGAGGATCTATGGCTACACCTTC,CASSQVRGRIYGYTF
-,TRBV6-5,TRBJ2-1,-,TGTGCCAGCAGTTACTCGAGGGGGGTTAACAATGAGCAGTTATTC,CASSYSRGVNNEQLF
few,TRBV5-1,TRBJ2-6,TRBD1,TGCGCCAGCAGCTTGACTTTCGGTAGGACAGGGGAAGGGGCCAACGTCCTGACTTTC,CASSLTFGRTGEGANVLTF
-,TRBV27,TRBJ2-2,-,TGTGCCAGCAGTTTAGTGGACAGCGCCGGGGAGCTGTTTTTT,CASSLVDSAGELFF
few,TRBV4-1,TRBJ2-1,-,TGCGCCAGCAGCACGGTAGGCTCCTACAATGAGCAGTTCTTC,CASSTVGSYNEQFF
-,TRBV4-2,TRBJ2-1,-,TGTGCCAGCAGCCAAGATTGGTTAGGGTCGAATGAGCAGTTCTTC,CASSQDWLGSNEQFF
-,TRBV29-1,TRBJ2-2,TRBD1,TGCAGCGTTGGGGACAGGGTCACCGGGGAGCTGTTTTTT,CSVGDRVTGELFF
-,TRBV10-3,TRBJ2-1,-,TGTGCCATCAGTGAGTGGGACCAACCTCGGCATGAGCAGTTCTTC,CAISEWDQPRHEQFF
-,TRBV20-1,TRBJ2-7,-,TGCAGTGCTGGCGGGACAGCTGGACTAGTAGGTAGCTACGAGCAGTACTTC,CSAGGTAGLVGSYEQYF
-,TRBV2,TRBJ2-1,-,TGTGCCAGCAGTGAACCCCGGGGTCTTTATGAGCAGGTCTTC,CASSEPRGLYEQVF
few,TRBV4-1,TRBJ2-7,-,TGCGCCAGCAGCCAAGTAGGGGTGAGGGGCTACGAGCAGTACTTC,CASSQVGVRGYEQYF
few,TRBV3-1,TRBJ2-5,TRBD2,TGTGCCAGCAGCCAAGTAGCGGGGCTGGGTGAGCAGTACTTC,CASSQVAGLGEQYF
-,TRBV18,TRBJ2-7,-,TGTGCCAGCTCACCGAGCGGGTCTACCTCCTACAATGAGCAGTACTTC,CASSPSGSTSYNEQYF
once,TRBV25-1,TRBJ2-1,-,TGTGCCAGCAGTGAAGACCAGGGACGGGGCAATGAGCAGTTCTTC,CASSEDQGRGNEQFF
-,TRBV7-9,TRBJ2-3,-,TGTGCCAGCAGCTTAAAGACTAATGATTTAGATACGCAGTATTTT,CASSLKTNDLDTQYF
many,TRBV12-3/TRBV12-4,TRBJ2-1,-,TGTGCCAGCAGTTTAGACAACTCCTACAATGAGCAGTTCTTC,CASSLDNSYNEQFF
-,TRBV27,TRBJ1-2,TRBD1,TGTGCCAGCAGTCACCGGACAGGGAATTCCTATGGCTACACCTTC,CASSHRTGNSYGYTF
few,TRBV7-2,TRBJ2-3,TRBD2,TGTGCCAGCAGCTTAGCGAGACTAGCGGGATTCACAGATACGCAGTATTTT,CASSLARLAGFTDTQYF
-,TRBV6-6,TRBJ2-7,-,TGTGCCAGCAGCCAATGGCTACAATCCTACGAGCAGTACTTC,CASSQWLQSYEQYF
-,TRBV2,TRBJ2-1,-,TGTGCCAGCAGTGAAGCGGGCCTAGGCGGCAATGAGCAGTTCTTC,CASSEAGLGGNEQFF
-,TRBV5-1,TRBJ2-1,TRBD2,TGCGCCAGCAGCTTGGAGCGAGGACTAGCTAACCTTAAAACCCAGTTCTTC,CASSLERGLANLKTQFF
few,TRBV28,TRBJ2-6,-,TGTGCCAGCAGTTTAAGGGCAGGTGTCTCTGGGGCCAACGTCCTGACTTTC,CASSLRAGVSGANVLTF
once,TRBV20-1,TRBJ1-5,TRBD1,TGCAGTGCTAGAGATCTCAGCCCCGGACAGGTTAATCAGCCCCAGCATTTT,CSARDLSPGQVNQPQHF
-,TRBV20-1,TRBJ2-2,-,TGCAGTGCTAGAGGCCTCACAGGGTTGGTCGACACCGGGGAGCTGTTTTTT,CSARGLTGLVDTGELFF
few,TRBV11-2,TRBJ2-4,-,TGTGCCAGCAGCTCCTTTCTGAGGGACATTCAGTACTTC,CASSSFLRDIQYF
-,TRBV10-2,TRBJ1-5,-,TGCGCCAGCAGTGAGTCGAGTTGGGTTAGCAATCAGCCCCAGCATTTT,CASSESSWVSNQPQHF
few,TRBV5-1,TRBJ2-3,-,TGCGCCAGCAGCTTGGGGTCGTCACGGGATACGCAGTATTTT,CASSLGSSRDTQYF
few,TRBV6-5,TRBJ1-5,-,TGTGCCAGCAGTTACGGGCAGGGGTACAATCAGCCCCAGCATTTT,CASSYGQGYNQPQHF
many,TRBV20-1,TRBJ2-5,TRBD2,TGCAGTGCTAGTTCCCTCGCGGGAGGGCAGGAGACCCAGTACTTC,CSASSLAGGQETQYF
-,TRBV20-1,TRBJ1-6,TRBD1,TGCAGTGCGCGATCCGGGACAGGCCTAATGTTCGTAGATTCACCCCTCCACTTT,CSARSGTGLMFVDSPLHF
-,TRBV12-3/TRBV12-4,TRBJ1-3,-,TGTGCCAGCAGACCGGACGGAGCTCACACCATATATTTT,CASRPDGAHTIYF
-,TRBV2,TRBJ2-7,TRBD1,TGTGCCAGCAGGGCGGACAGGCAAACCTACAATGAGCAGTACTTC,CASRADRQTYNEQYF
-,TRBV5-1,TRBJ2-7,TRBD1,TGCGCCAGCAGCTTGGATGCAGGGGGCTACGAGCAGTACTTC,CASSLDAGGYEQYF
-,TRBV20-1,TRBJ2-4,-,TGCAGTGCTAGAGCCAGGCTTAAAAACATTCAGTACTTC,CSARARLKNIQYF
-,TRBV7-2,TRBJ1-2,-,TGTGCCAGCAGCTTAGGGATACAATCTACCAACTATGGCTACACCTTC,CASSLGIQSTNYGYTF
-,TRBV27,TRBJ1-5,-,TGTGCCAGCAGTTTACGACAGGCCAATCAGCCCCAGCATTTT,CASSLRQANQPQHF
many,TRBV27,TRBJ2-1,-,TGTGCCAGCAGCCCGGGGTGGAATGAGCAGTTCTTC,CASSPGWNEQFF
-,TRBV20-1,TRBJ2-4,-,TGCAGTGCTAGCTACGGCGCCCTCTTGGAGCAGTACTTC,CSASYGALLEQYF
many,TRBV7-9,TRBJ1-6,TRBD1,TGTGCCAGCAGCTTATCAGGGGGCCGGTCACCCCTCCACTTT,CASSLSGGRSPLHF
many,TRBV12-3/TRBV12-4,TRBJ2-7,TRBD2,TGTGCCAGCAGTGCGACTAGCGGGAGTTACGAGCAGTACTTC,CASSATSGSYEQYF